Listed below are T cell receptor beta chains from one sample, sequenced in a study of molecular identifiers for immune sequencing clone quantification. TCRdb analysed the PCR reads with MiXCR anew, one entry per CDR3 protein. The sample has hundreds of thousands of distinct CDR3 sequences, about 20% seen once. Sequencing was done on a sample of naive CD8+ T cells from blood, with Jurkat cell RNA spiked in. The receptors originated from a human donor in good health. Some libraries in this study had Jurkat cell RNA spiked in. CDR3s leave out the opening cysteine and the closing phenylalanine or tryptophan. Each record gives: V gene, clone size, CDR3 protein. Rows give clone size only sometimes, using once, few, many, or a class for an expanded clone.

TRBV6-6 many ASSYSGQQDGRDTEAF
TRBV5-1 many ASSLDLAIAGANVLT
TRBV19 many ASSPKRQGGRIQY
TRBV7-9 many ASSPKREEQY
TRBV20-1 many SGPPSGSYEQY
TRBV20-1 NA SARTGYSYEQY
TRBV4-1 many ASSQEPDRSYEQY
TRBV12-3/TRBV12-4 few ASSRPSGEAGELF
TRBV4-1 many ASSQKSVMNTGELF
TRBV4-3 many ASSQDPDQVWTQY
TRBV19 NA ASTLYGQANSGANVLT
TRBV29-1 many SYRQGAINEQF
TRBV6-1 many ASSGMNTEAF
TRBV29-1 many SVVTGRGEQY
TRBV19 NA ASSIVYGSGNAIY
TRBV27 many ASSLTWTDTQY
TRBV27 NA ASPGQGETSTDTQY
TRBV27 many ASSLSLGPYEQY
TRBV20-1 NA SARDTGQAPPVFKDYGYT
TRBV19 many ASSRGGEMNTEAF
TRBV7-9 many ASPPSGGGNTIY
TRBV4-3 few ASSPTGTGGLEQF
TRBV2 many ASTGAGQGSEQY
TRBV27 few ASTTWDRLVTDTQY
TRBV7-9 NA ASRKTEETQY
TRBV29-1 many SGLAGVAGSTDTQY
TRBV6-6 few ASRGRSGTSHTGELF
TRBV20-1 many SATQSSTDTQY
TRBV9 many ASSRFGQDMNTEAF
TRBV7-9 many ASSPPVEDTQY
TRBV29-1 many SVETDRGYYGYT
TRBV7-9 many ASWGRDFANTGELF
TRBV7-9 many ASSPVQDSHSPLH
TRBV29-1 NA SVGDAWELF
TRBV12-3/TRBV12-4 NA AIRGDRATGELF
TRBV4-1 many ASSQDFPTGETQY
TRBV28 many ASSLYGRAPDTQY
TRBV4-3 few ASSQDGVTEQY
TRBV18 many ASSPDPETDTQY
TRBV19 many ASNKGSNTEAF
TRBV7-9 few ASSATGTPDYEQY